This T cell receptor beta chain was identified during a study of a mutant IDH1 vaccine in newly diagnosed glioma. As for the study in general: Vaccinations were initiated 4-6 weeks following radiotherapy alone, or were given together with temozolomide cycles.

Time point of the sample: week 5, during vaccination. In the vaccine, a single dose held 300 ug of the mutant IDH1 20-mer peptide, along with topical imiquimod. New WHO grade 3 or 4 astrocytomas that were IDH1-mutant and ATRX-lost occurred in the donors. The method was immunoSEQ multiplex PCR; TCRdb's version includes in-frame clones alone and lacks a portion of them. The table lists some 36,000 clones, roughly 80% of them singletons. Details on this clone: The antigen remains undetermined.

V trimming: 5 bases; J trimming: 4 bases; junction bases outside the gene matches: 7. Per germline, CDR1 SGHRS and CDR2 YFSETQ. The CDR3 extends over 14 amino acids. Study-level results: Patients showed vaccine-induced immune responses at a rate of roughly 93%.

Material: PBMCs, obtained from a glioma patient whose treatment included an IDH1 peptide vaccine. The receptor was isolated from a man aged 50-60 years with glioma. The chain carries TRBV5-1 and TRBJ1-1; 8 bases align to TRBD1. This CDR3 is CASSSDRVSTEAFF. CDR3 in DNA: TGCGCCAGCAGTTCGGACAGGGTGAGCACTGAAGCTTTCTTT.